A single sample gave rise to the 14 T cell receptor beta chains below, sequenced in a study of CD8+ T cells in alopecia areata. RNA, once extracted, was reverse transcribed into cDNA for use as the sequencing template. TCRdb keeps only in-frame clones here, not all; method: immunoSEQ multiplex PCR. Of about 130,000 clones listed, approximately 49% are singletons. This specimen consisted of CD8+ T cells sorted from blood, obtained at week 0. Receptors originate from a human donor with alopecia areata.

The genes are TRBV27 and TRBJ2-7; D remains ambiguous. The CDR3 loop spans 12 amino acids. V shed 5 bases and J shed 0 bases, with 5 bases lying between them. Per the germline V gene, CDR1 is MNHEY and CDR2 is SMNVEV (reference sequence). This CDR3 is CASSTSSYEQYF. DNA for the CDR3: TGTGCCAGCAGTACGAGCTCCTACGAGCAGTACTTC.

As for this clone: The sample contains more than one DNA sequence encoding this CDR3. This sequence joins TRBV5-1 and TRBJ1-1; D uncertain. Germline V gene data show CDR1 as SGHRS and CDR2 as YFSETQ. The length of the CDR3 is 14 residues. Between the trimmed V and J ends, which lost 0 bases and 0 bases, there was a span of 6 bases. The CDR3 DNA reads as TGCGCCAGCAGCTTGGCCGGCATGAACACTGAAGCTTTCTTT. Its protein is CASSLAGMNTEAFF.

The chain has TRBV11-1 and TRBJ1-2; D uncertain. Per germline, CDR1 SGHAT and CDR2 FQDESV (reference sequence). CDR3 length equals 9 residues. The V end lost 8 bases, the J end lost 6 bases, and 4 bases lay between the germline ends. The CDR3 DNA reads as TGTGCCAGCGGCGATGGCTACACCTTC. Translation: CASGDGYTF.

This chain links TRBV4-3 with TRBJ2-5; D is ambiguous. There are 14 residues in the CDR3. Trimming cost V 1 base and J 2 bases, with 8 bases left between them. Germline CDR1 reads LGHNA; CDR2 reads YSLEER. The CDR3 nucleotides are TGCGCCAGCAGCCAAGGGTCTCTACAAGAGACCCAGTACTTC. Translation: CASSQGSLQETQYF.

This chain joins TRBV5-1 and TRBJ2-3, with a weak D call TRBD2 (5 bases). The V end lost 4 bases, the J end lost 1 base, and 13 bases lay between the germline ends. This CDR3 is 15 amino acids long. The germline V gene encodes CDR1 SGHRS and CDR2 YFSETQ. CDR3 residues: CASSLSRTGTDTQYF. CDR3 coding DNA: TGCGCCAGCAGCCTTTCCCGGACTGGCACAGATACGCAGTATTTT.

The V call is TRBV29-1, the J call TRBJ1-2; 8 bases fit TRBD1. Germline assignment: CDR1 SQVTM and CDR2 ANQGSEA. This CDR3 region has 13 residues. With 7 bases clipped from V and 5 bases from J, the junction kept 9 bases outside the gene matches. CDR3 in amino acids: CSATGGGSYGYTF. The CDR3 DNA reads as TGCAGCGCTACAGGGGGAGGTTCATATGGCTACACCTTC.

The chain joins TRBV4-1 to TRBJ1-5; D remains ambiguous. CDR3 length equals 15 residues. Looked up from germline, CDR1 is MGHRA and CDR2 is YSYEKL. V was cut by 3 bases and J by 1 base, with 10 bases left in between. CDR3 sequence (DNA): TGCGCCAGCAGCCATGTCTCGGCGAGCAATCAGCCCCAGCATTTT. Amino acid sequence: CASSHVSASNQPQHF.

This rearrangement joins TRBV2 to TRBJ1-1, with unresolved D. V lost 4 bases, J lost 1 base, and 10 bases lay in between. This CDR3 is built from 14 residues. Germline V gene data show CDR1 as SNHLY and CDR2 as FYNNEI. Here the CDR3 reads CASSVVETNTEAFF. The CDR3 DNA reads as TGTGCCAGCAGTGTGGTGGAGACGAACACTGAAGCTTTCTTT.

The chain links TRBV9 to TRBJ1-1; TRBD1 might be the D (5 bases). This CDR3 comprises 15 residues. Trimming took off 3 bases at V and 6 bases at J, with 18 bases between the two ends. Looked up from germline, CDR1 is SGDLS and CDR2 is YYNGEE. Written as DNA, the CDR3 is TGTGCCAGCAGCGGCCAAGACTATCCGGGGCCTGAAGCTTTCTTT. The encoded protein is CASSGQDYPGPEAFF.

The V gene is TRBV29-1, the J gene TRBJ1-1, with a weak D call TRBD1 (5 bases). The V gene lost 0 bases and the J gene lost 5 bases, with 7 bases spanning the gap. Germline CDR1 and CDR2: SQVTM and ANQGSEA. CDR3 size: 12 residues. In nucleotides, the CDR3 is TGCAGCGTTGAAGAAGGGGAAACTGAAGCTTTCTTT. It yields the protein CSVEEGETEAFF.

This clone was seen only a few times. This chain uses TRBV2 with TRBJ1-1; TRBD1 might be the D (6 bases). Germline V lookup: CDR1 SNHLY, CDR2 FYNNEI. V gave up 8 bases and J gave up 0 bases, with 7 bases separating them. CDR3 length: 12 residues. The CDR3 loop is CASGQLNTEAFF. DNA of the CDR3: TGTGCCAGCGGACAGTTGAACACTGAAGCTTTCTTT.

This clone was seen more than once but under ten times. The chain uses TRBV27 and TRBJ1-1; D gene ambiguous. The CDR3 is made up of 12 amino acids. CDR1 is MNHEY, CDR2 SMNVEV, per germline (reference sequence). V was cut by 3 bases and J by 8 bases, with 10 bases left in between. CDR3 coding DNA: TGTGCCAGCAGTTTTAGAGGGAAGGAAGCTTTCTTT. This gives the protein CASSFRGKEAFF.

The CDR3 nucleotides read TGTGCCAGCAGCTTAGACACAGTATACCCTCCCTATGGCTACACCTTC. This gives the protein CASSLDTVYPPYGYTF. J is TRBJ1-2 and V is TRBV7-9; no clear D gene. Germline values: CDR1 SEHNR, CDR2 FQNEAQ (reference sequence). This CDR3 contains 16 residues. V dropped 1 base and J dropped 4 bases, with 16 bases sitting between them.

This clone came up a few times. The CDR3 DNA reads TGTGCCAGCACCCAATCCTACGAGCAGTACTTC. Translating gives CASTQSYEQYF. The rearrangement uses TRBV25-1 and TRBJ2-7; no definite D call. Germline-derived CDR1 and CDR2 are MGHDK and SYGVNS. V was shortened by 7 bases and J by 1 base, with 5 bases between the two germline ends. This CDR3 is built from 11 residues.